The rows below give T cell receptor beta chains drawn from one sample of a study of blood T cell dynamics during melanoma immunotherapy. TCRdb's table, derived via immunoSEQ multiplex PCR, lists solely in-frame clones and lacks some. The sample lists several thousand clones, approximately 96% occurring once. Specimen: effector memory CD8+ T cells from blood, collected from a patient treated with checkpoint blockade. These receptors were taken from a human donor with melanoma. Both conserved end residues are part of each CDR3. The D gene is left open where the match is weak. Clone size is not always given. Where it is, it says once, few, many or a class for expanded clones.

clone_size: -; v_call: TRBV10-3; d_call: TRBD2; j_call: TRBJ2-7; cdr3_nt: TGTGCCATCAGTGTCCCGGGACTAGCGGGGGTCGACGAGCAGTACTTC; cdr3_aa: CAISVPGLAGVDEQYF
clone_size: -; v_call: TRBV2; d_call: -; j_call: TRBJ1-5; cdr3_nt: TGTGCCAGCAGGGGACACCCTGATAGCAATCAGCCCCAGCATTTT; cdr3_aa: CASRGHPDSNQPQHF
clone_size: once; v_call: TRBV13; d_call: TRBD1; j_call: TRBJ2-7; cdr3_nt: TGTGCCAGCAGCTCCGGGACAGCTTACGAGCAGTACTTC; cdr3_aa: CASSSGTAYEQYF
clone_size: once; v_call: TRBV6-5; d_call: TRBD1; j_call: TRBJ2-7; cdr3_nt: TGTGCCAGCAGTTACCGGGACAGCCTTTCGGGCGAGCAGTACTTC; cdr3_aa: CASSYRDSLSGEQYF
clone_size: -; v_call: TRBV18; d_call: TRBD1; j_call: TRBJ2-7; cdr3_nt: TGTGCCAGCTCACCGCCCGGGACAGGGCCCTACGAGCAGTACTTC; cdr3_aa: CASSPPGTGPYEQYF
clone_size: few; v_call: TRBV5-6; d_call: -; j_call: TRBJ2-2; cdr3_nt: TGTGCCAGCAGCTCGGGGAAGCAGGAGGACACCGGGGAGCTGTTTTTT; cdr3_aa: CASSSGKQEDTGELFF
clone_size: -; v_call: TRBV27; d_call: -; j_call: TRBJ1-1; cdr3_nt: TGTGCCAGCAGTAATCCGGGGGTGCGCACTGAAGCTTTCTTT; cdr3_aa: CASSNPGVRTEAFF
clone_size: -; v_call: TRBV15; d_call: -; j_call: TRBJ1-1; cdr3_nt: TGTGCCACCAGCAGAGCCGGGGGCATGAACACTGAAGCTTTCTTT; cdr3_aa: CATSRAGGMNTEAFF
clone_size: -; v_call: TRBV7-2; d_call: -; j_call: TRBJ2-7; cdr3_nt: TGTGCCAGCAGCCGGGGCCGGGGGCTAGTTTCTGCCGAGCAGTACTTC; cdr3_aa: CASSRGRGLVSAEQYF
clone_size: -; v_call: TRBV29-1; d_call: -; j_call: TRBJ2-7; cdr3_nt: TGCAGCGTTGGTTCAGGGGAGGGGAGCGAGCAGTACTTC; cdr3_aa: CSVGSGEGSEQYF
clone_size: -; v_call: TRBV5-1; d_call: TRBD1; j_call: TRBJ1-2; cdr3_nt: TGCGCCAGCAGCTTGGGGGACAGGGGGAGTAACTATGGCTACACCTTC; cdr3_aa: CASSLGDRGSNYGYTF
clone_size: -; v_call: TRBV7-6; d_call: -; j_call: TRBJ2-7; cdr3_nt: TGTGCCAGCAGCTTAGTCGGAGAGTCCTACGAGCAGTACTTC; cdr3_aa: CASSLVGESYEQYF
clone_size: -; v_call: TRBV7-9; d_call: TRBD2; j_call: TRBJ2-5; cdr3_nt: TGTGCCAGCAGCCCCCCGACTAGCGGGAGCCTTCAAGAGACCCAGTACTTC; cdr3_aa: CASSPPTSGSLQETQYF